One and the same sample provided the 14 T cell receptor beta chains below, sequenced in a study of blood T cell repertoires in COVID-19. Sequencing was performed with immunoSEQ multiplex PCR; in TCRdb, only in-frame clones are kept and a portion is missing. The sample yields tens of thousands of clones, 81% seen once. The sequencing input was peripheral blood. Receptor source: a woman of 80 years or more with COVID-19, enrolled during active disease.

The chain recombines TRBV2 with TRBJ2-2; no clear D. CDR1 is SNHLY and CDR2 is FYNNEI in the germline V gene. The CDR3 runs 13 residues. Trimming shortened V by 7 bases and J by 2 bases, and 8 bases separated the two germline ends. The CDR3 here is CASIRLNTGELFF. The CDR3, as DNA: TGTGCCAGCATCCGACTTAACACCGGGGAGCTGTTTTTT.

The chain joins TRBV4-2 to TRBJ2-5; TRBD2 matches 14 bases. This CDR3 is built from 19 residues. From germline, CDR1 is LGHNA and CDR2 YNFKEQ. V trimming: 0 bases; J trimming: 4 bases; junction bases outside the gene matches: 10. In nucleotides, the CDR3 is TGTGCCAGCAGCCAAGAATGGGGACTAGCGGGAGTGGGGGTAGAGACCCAGTACTTC. Its protein is CASSQEWGLAGVGVETQYF.

The genes are TRBV7-3 and TRBJ2-5; perhaps TRBD2 as D (5 bases). CDR3 length equals 13 residues. V was cut by 2 bases and J by 5 bases, with 9 bases left in between. Germline V gene sequence: CDR1 SGHTA, CDR2 FQGTGA. The CDR3 here is CASSLGLRETQYF. CDR3 DNA sequence: TGTGCCAGCAGCTTAGGACTTCGGGAGACCCAGTACTTC.

CDR3 bases: TGTGCCAGCAGCCAAAGTCGTGCTACCCCCACAGATACGCAGTATTTT. This translates into CASSQSRATPTDTQYF. The chain carries TRBV3-1 (or the pseudogene TRBV3-2) and TRBJ2-3; D gene ambiguous. The V end was cut by 2 bases, the J end by 2 bases, with 14 bases between. The length of the CDR3 is 16 residues. Germline V gene data show CDR1 as LGHDT and CDR2 as YNNKEL (reference sequence).

The chain recombines TRBV7-2 with TRBJ2-7; maybe TRBD2 (5 bases). CDR3 length equals 15 residues. V was pared by 1 base and J by 2 bases, with 12 bases between. The germline V gene has CDR1 SGHTA and CDR2 FQGNSA. The CDR3 sequence is CASSLDPGSTYEQYF. The CDR3 DNA reads TGTGCCAGCAGCTTAGACCCGGGAAGTACCTACGAGCAGTACTTC.

This clone was recorded once. Here the CDR3 reads CASSLGGARAQETQYF. Written as DNA, the CDR3 is TGCGCCAGCAGCTTGGGGGGAGCTAGGGCCCAAGAGACCCAGTACTTC. The J gene is TRBJ2-5, the V gene TRBV5-1; possibly TRBD2 for D (5 bases). Trimming stripped 0 bases from V and 1 base from J, with 13 bases between. This CDR3 spans 16 amino acids. In germline, CDR1 is SGHRS, CDR2 YFSETQ.

V gene TRBV5-1 combines with J gene TRBJ1-2; 8 nucleotides line up with TRBD1. The CDR3 loop spans 16 amino acids. V was clipped by 3 bases and J by 1 base; unmatched bases: 8. In germline, CDR1 is SGHRS, CDR2 YFSETQ. Here the CDR3 reads CASSSNRGEGNYGYTF. CDR3 nucleotide sequence: TGCGCCAGCAGCTCAAACAGGGGGGAAGGTAACTATGGCTACACCTTC.

The rearrangement links TRBV5-1 to TRBJ1-6; 11 bases fit TRBD1. The CDR3 length is 16 residues. Germline V gives CDR1 SGHRS, CDR2 YFSETQ. V was clipped by 4 bases and J by 7 bases; unmatched bases: 7. This CDR3 reads CASSPGTGGWNSPLHF. In nucleotides, the CDR3 is TGCGCCAGCAGCCCTGGGACAGGGGGATGGAATTCACCCCTCCACTTT.

The chain combines TRBV24-1 with TRBJ2-5, with D perhaps TRBD2 (5 bases). This CDR3 region has 16 residues. The V gene's germline CDR1 is KGHDR and CDR2 SFDVKD. V lost 1 base to trimming and J lost 5 bases, with 16 bases between them. The CDR3 protein is CATSDFRRGVMETQYF. For the CDR3, the DNA is TGTGCCACCAGTGATTTTAGACGGGGTGTCATGGAGACCCAGTACTTC.

This clone was picked up one time. The J gene is TRBJ2-7, the V gene TRBV10-3, with 9 bases identical to TRBD1. Germline V gene sequence: CDR1 ENHRY, CDR2 SYGVKD. Unmatched junction bases numbered 8, after V lost 8 bases and J lost 6 bases. The CDR3 has 13 residues. CDR3 DNA: TGTGCCATCGGACGGGACAGGGAGGGCGAGCAGTACTTC. It codes for CAIGRDREGEQYF.

The chain has TRBV30 and TRBJ1-2; D remains ambiguous. V was cut by 0 bases and J by 2 bases, with 10 bases left in between. The CDR3 spans 14 residues. The V gene's germline CDR1 is GTSNPN and CDR2 SVGIG (reference sequence). The CDR3 loop reads CAWSVQDGNYGYTF. The DNA for the CDR3 is TGTGCCTGGAGTGTGCAGGATGGCAACTATGGCTACACCTTC.

Here the CDR3 reads CASVRTEGTTNEKLFF. In DNA, the CDR3 is TGCGCCAGCGTCCGGACAGAAGGTACAACTAATGAAAAACTGTTTTTT. This chain connects TRBV4-1 to TRBJ1-4; maybe TRBD1 (6 bases). Germline CDR1 reads MGHRA; CDR2 reads YSYEKL. This CDR3 comprises 16 residues. The germline V and J ends were trimmed by 8 bases and 0 bases, with 16 bases remaining between them.

This sequence joins TRBV6-5 and TRBJ1-2; D is possibly TRBD1 (5 bases). The V end lost 6 bases, the J end lost 1 base, and 12 bases lay between the germline ends. The CDR3 is 14 amino acids. Germline V lookup: CDR1 MNHEY, CDR2 SVGAGI. This chain's CDR3 is CASRLTAGNYGYTF. Here the CDR3 DNA reads TGTGCCAGCAGGCTGACAGCCGGTAACTATGGCTACACCTTC.

This chain connects TRBV6-4 to TRBJ2-2, with 11 nucleotides matching TRBD2. J gave up 6 bases and V 5 bases, and 8 bases lay outside the gene matches. The CDR3 has 16 amino acids. Germline V CDR1 and CDR2: MRHNA, SNTAGT. CDR3 sequence (DNA): TGTGCCAGCAGTCTCGGGACTAGCGGCTTACCCGGGGAGCTGTTTTTT. As protein: CASSLGTSGLPGELFF.